This T cell receptor (beta chain) stems from a study of T-cell reconstitution after alpha-beta-depleted transplantation in children. The sample holds many counts of this clonotype. The antigen is not known. General study findings and limits: Expanded clones from the graft, numbering several hundred, reportedly supplied alpha-beta T cells about two months after transplant. In some patients, recipient T cells and intrathymic progenitors surviving conditioning explained high day-60 diversity.

The CDR3 contains 18 residues. V lost 7 bases and J 5 bases, leaving 29 bases between the germline ends. The germline V gene has CDR1 SGHAT and CDR2 FQDESV (reference sequence). Library preparation (for TCRbeta) was performed with unique molecular identifiers. TCRdb passed the PCR reads through MiXCR, listing each CDR3 protein once. This sample has approximately 630,000 distinct CDR3 sequences, with over 10% found just once. The chain uses TRBV11-1 and TRBJ1-1, with a weak D call TRBD1 (5 bases). Specimen: PBMCs, collected before TCRalphabeta/CD19-depleted stem cell transplant. This TCR came from a girl aged 2 to 9 with congenital amegakaryocytic thrombocytopenia, due to receive a stem cell transplant. CDR3 sequence reads: CASTSSGYTGAGSTEAFF. The DNA of the CDR3 is TGTGCCAGCACCTCCTCGGGATACACTGGGGCAGGCAGTACTGAAGCTTTCTTT.